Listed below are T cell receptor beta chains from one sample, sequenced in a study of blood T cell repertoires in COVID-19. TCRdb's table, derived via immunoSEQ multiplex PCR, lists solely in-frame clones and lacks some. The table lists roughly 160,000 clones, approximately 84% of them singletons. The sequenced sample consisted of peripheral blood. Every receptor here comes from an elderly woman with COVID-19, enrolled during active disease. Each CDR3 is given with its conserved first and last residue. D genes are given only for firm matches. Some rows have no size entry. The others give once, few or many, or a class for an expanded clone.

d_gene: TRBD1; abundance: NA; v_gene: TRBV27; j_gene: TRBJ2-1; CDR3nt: TGTGCCAGCTACGACAGGGGAGGAGTGAAAGGTGAGCAGTTCTTC; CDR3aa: CASYDRGGVKGEQFF
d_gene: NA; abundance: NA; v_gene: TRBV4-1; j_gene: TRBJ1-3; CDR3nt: TGCGCCAGCAGCCAAGCGACTGCTGGAAACACCATATATTTT; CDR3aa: CASSQATAGNTIYF
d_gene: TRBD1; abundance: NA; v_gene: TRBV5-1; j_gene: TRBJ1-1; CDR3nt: TGCGCCAGAAAGACAGGGAAGAGGCGGGACACTGAAGCTTTCTTT; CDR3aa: CARKTGKRRDTEAFF
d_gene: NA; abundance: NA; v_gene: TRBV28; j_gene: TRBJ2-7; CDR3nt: TGTGCCAGCAGTTCGTCCCGGGACTTCTACGAGCAGTACTTC; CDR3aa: CASSSSRDFYEQYF
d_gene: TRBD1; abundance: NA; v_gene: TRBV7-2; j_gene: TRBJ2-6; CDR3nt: TGTGCCAGCAGCATCCGGGACAGGGTTGACGGGGCCAACGTCCTGACTTTC; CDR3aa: CASSIRDRVDGANVLTF
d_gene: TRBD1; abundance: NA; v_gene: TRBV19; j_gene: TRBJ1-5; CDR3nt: TGTGCCAGTACTGCGGACAGGGGGTCAGGCAATCAGCCCCAGCATTTT; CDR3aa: CASTADRGSGNQPQHF
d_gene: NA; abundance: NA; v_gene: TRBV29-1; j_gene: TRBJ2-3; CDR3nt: TGCAGCGTTGATAATTTAAAGGGGGAAAGCACAGATACGCAGTATTTT; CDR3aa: CSVDNLKGESTDTQYF
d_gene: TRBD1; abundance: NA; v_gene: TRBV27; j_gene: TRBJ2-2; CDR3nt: TGTGCCAGCAGTAGACAGGGGTACACCGGGGAGCTGTTTTTT; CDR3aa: CASSRQGYTGELFF
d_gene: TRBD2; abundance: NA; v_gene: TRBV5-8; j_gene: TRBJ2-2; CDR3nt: TGTGCCAGCAGCTTGGCGGGAGGCATCGGGGAGCTGTTTTTT; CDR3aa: CASSLAGGIGELFF
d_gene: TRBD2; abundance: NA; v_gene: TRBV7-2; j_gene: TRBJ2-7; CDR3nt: TGTGCCAGCAAGACTAGCGGGGGGGCGATCAGCTACGAGCAGTACTTC; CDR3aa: CASKTSGGAISYEQYF
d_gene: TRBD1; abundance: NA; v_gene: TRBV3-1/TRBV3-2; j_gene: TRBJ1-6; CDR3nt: TGTGCCAGCAGCCAACCCAGGACAGGGGCAAGCTCCTATAATTCACCCCTCCACTTT; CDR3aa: CASSQPRTGASSYNSPLHF
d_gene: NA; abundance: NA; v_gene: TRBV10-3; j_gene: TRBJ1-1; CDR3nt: TGTGCCATCAGTGATCGGGGGGGCTCGAACACTGAAGCTTTCTTT; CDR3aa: CAISDRGGSNTEAFF
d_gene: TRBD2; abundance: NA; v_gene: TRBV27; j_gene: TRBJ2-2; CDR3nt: TGTGCCAGCAGTTTAAACAGCGGGGGGGGCACCGGGGAGCTGTTTTTT; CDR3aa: CASSLNSGGGTGELFF
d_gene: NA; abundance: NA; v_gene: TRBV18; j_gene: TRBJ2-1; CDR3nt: TGTGCCAGCTCACCACTTCCCCCCCAGGGCTACAATGAGCAGTTCTTC; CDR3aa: CASSPLPPQGYNEQFF
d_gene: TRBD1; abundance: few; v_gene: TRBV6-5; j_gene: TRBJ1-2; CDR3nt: TGTGCCAGCAGTTCACCCCGACAGGGGGCACGGTATGGCTACACCTTC; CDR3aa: CASSSPRQGARYGYTF
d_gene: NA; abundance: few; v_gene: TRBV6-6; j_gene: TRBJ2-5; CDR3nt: TGTGCCAGCAGAGACCCAAGGGGGGAGACCCAGTACTTC; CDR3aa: CASRDPRGETQYF
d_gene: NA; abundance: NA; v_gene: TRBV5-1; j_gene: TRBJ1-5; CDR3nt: TGCGCCAGCAGCTTGCTTGGGGGGAATCAGCCCCAGCATTTT; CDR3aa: CASSLLGGNQPQHF
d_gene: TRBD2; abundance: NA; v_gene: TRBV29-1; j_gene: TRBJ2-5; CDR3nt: TGCAGCGTTGATGATGCGGGGGGAGGGGAGACCCAGTACTTC; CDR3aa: CSVDDAGGGETQYF
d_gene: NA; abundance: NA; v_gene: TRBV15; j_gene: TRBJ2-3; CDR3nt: TGTGCCACCAGCAGATTCGAGGAAGCGGGCTCTAATATCGTAGGCACAGATACGCAGTATTTT; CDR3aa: CATSRFEEAGSNIVGTDTQYF
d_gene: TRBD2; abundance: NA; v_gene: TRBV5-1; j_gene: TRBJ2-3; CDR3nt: TGCGCCAGCAGCTTGGCCTTAGCGGGAGAGGGAGATACGCAGTATTTT; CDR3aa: CASSLALAGEGDTQYF
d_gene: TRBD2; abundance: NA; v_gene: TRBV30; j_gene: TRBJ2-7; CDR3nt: TGTGCCTGGAGCGCTAGCGGGTACGAGCAGTACTTC; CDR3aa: CAWSASGYEQYF
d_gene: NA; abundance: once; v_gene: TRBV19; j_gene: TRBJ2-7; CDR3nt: TGTGCCAGTAGTCCTATGACTAGTTACGAGCAGTACTTC; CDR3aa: CASSPMTSYEQYF
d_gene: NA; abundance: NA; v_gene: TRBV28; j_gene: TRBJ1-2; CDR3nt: TGTGCCAGCAGTTTACCTCACGGGGGTGGCTACACCTTC; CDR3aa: CASSLPHGGGYTF
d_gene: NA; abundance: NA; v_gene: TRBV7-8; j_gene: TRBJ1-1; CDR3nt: TGTGCCAGCAGCTTACGCCCAGGGCAGAACACTGAAGCTTTCTTT; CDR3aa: CASSLRPGQNTEAFF
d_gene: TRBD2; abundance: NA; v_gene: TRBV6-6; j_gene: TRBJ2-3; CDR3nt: TGTGCCAGCAGGAGACTAGCGGGGGGGCGTGCAGATACGCAGTATTTT; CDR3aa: CASRRLAGGRADTQYF
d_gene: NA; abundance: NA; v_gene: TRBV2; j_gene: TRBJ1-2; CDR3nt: TGTGCCAGCAGTGGACAGACGAGGGGCTACACCTTC; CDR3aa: CASSGQTRGYTF
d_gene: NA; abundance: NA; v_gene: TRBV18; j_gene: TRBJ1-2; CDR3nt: TGTGCCAGCTCTCCCGGACAGCTCTCTGGCTACACCTTC; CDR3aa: CASSPGQLSGYTF
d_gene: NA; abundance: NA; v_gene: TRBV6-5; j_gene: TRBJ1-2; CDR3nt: TGTGCCAGCAGTTACCCAGGGGCCCCGACCTATGGCTACACCTTC; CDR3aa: CASSYPGAPTYGYTF
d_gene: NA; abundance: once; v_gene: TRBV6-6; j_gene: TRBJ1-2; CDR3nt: TGTGCCAGCAGTTACCCGCGGGCCTCATCCCCTTCTGGCTACACCTTC; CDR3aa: CASSYPRASSPSGYTF
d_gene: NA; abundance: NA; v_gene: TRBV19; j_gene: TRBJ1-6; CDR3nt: TGTGCCAGTAGTTCCCAGACCTATAATTCACCCCTCCACTTT; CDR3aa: CASSSQTYNSPLHF
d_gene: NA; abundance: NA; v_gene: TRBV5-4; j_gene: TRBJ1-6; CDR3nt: TGTGCCAGCAGCTTGGCTTTGGGCCGCTCGGGGGCCCTCCACTTT; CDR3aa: CASSLALGRSGALHF
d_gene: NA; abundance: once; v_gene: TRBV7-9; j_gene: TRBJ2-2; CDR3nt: TGTGCCAGCAGCAAACAAGCGGGTCGCACCGGGGAGCTGTTTTTT; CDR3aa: CASSKQAGRTGELFF
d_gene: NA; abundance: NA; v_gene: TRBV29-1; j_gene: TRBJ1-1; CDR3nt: TGCAGCGGGGAGGGGCAGACTACTGAAGCTTTCTTT; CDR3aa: CSGEGQTTEAFF
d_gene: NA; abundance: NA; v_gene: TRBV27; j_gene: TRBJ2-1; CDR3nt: TGTGCCAGCAGCGTGGCAGGGGGGAATGAGCAGTTCTTC; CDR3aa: CASSVAGGNEQFF
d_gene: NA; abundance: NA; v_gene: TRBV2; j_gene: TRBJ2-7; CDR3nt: TGTGCCAGCAGTCACTTCGACGAGCAGTACTTC; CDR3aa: CASSHFDEQYF
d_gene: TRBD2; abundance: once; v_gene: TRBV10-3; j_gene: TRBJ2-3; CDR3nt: TGTGCCATCAGGACTATAGCGGGAGGGCCAGATACGCAGTATTTT; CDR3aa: CAIRTIAGGPDTQYF
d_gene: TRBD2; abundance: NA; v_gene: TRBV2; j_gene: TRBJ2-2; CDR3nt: TGTGCCAGCAGTGTTAGCGGGAGAATCGGGGAGCTGTTTTTT; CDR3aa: CASSVSGRIGELFF
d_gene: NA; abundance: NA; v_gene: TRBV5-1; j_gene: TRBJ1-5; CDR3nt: TGCGCCAGCAGCTTCGAGGAGAATCAGCCCCAGCATTTT; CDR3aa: CASSFEENQPQHF
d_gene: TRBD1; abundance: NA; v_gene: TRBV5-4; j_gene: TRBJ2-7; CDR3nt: TGTGCCAGCGGACGACAGGGGCAGGTCCACGAGCAGTACTTC; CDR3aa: CASGRQGQVHEQYF
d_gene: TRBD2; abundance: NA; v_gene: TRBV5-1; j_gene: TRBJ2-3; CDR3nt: TGCGCCAGCAGCTTGGCCCGGGCTAGCGGGAGAAAAATAACAGATACGCAGTATTTT; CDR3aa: CASSLARASGRKITDTQYF
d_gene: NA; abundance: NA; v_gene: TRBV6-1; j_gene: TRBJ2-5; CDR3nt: TGTGCCAGCAGTGAACGGAGGGCATACTTGGAGACCCAGTACTTC; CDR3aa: CASSERRAYLETQYF
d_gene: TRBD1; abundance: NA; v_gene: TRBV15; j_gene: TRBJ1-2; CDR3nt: TGTGCCACCAGCAGAGAAAAGGGGACAGGGGGCTATGGCTACACCTTC; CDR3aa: CATSREKGTGGYGYTF
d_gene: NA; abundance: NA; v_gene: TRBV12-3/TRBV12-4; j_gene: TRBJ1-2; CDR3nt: TGTGCCAGCAGCCCCTTCTACGGGGGGGGCTACACCTTC; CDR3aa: CASSPFYGGGYTF
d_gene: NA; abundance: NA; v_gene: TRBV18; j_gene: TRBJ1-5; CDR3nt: TGTGCCAGCTTCAAAGAAGCGGGGAAGAGCAATCAGCCCCAGCATTTT; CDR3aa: CASFKEAGKSNQPQHF
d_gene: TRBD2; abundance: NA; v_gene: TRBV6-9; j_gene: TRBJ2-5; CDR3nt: TGTGCCAGCAGTTGCAGCGGGGGGGCGCAAGAGACCCAGTACTTC; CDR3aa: CASSCSGGAQETQYF
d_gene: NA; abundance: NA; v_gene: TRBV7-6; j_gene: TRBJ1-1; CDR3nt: TGTGCCAGCAGCTTAGAGAGGGTCTTCAACACTGAAGCTTTCTTT; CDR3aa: CASSLERVFNTEAFF
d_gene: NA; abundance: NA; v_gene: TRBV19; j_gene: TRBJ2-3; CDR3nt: TGTGCCAGTAGTATTTACTCGGCAGATACGCAGTATTTT; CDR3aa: CASSIYSADTQYF
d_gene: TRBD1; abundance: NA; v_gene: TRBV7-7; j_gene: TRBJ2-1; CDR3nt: TGTGCCAGCAGCGCTTACCCCCGGGACAGCCCACAGTTCTTC; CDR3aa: CASSAYPRDSPQFF
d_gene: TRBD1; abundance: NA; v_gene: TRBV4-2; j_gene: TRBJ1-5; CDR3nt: TGTGCCAGCAGCGTGGGACAGGGGGGCCCCATTGGCAATCAGCCCCAGCATTTT; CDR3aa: CASSVGQGGPIGNQPQHF
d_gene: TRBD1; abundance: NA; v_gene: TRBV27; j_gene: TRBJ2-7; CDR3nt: TGTGCCAGCAGTTCCGGTCCCGGGACAGGGCGGGGTTCCTACGAGCAGTACTTC; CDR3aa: CASSSGPGTGRGSYEQYF
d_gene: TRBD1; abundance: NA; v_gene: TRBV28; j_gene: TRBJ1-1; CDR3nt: TGTGCCAGCAAACTAACAGGGGGCGCGGGGAACACTGAAGCTTTCTTT; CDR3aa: CASKLTGGAGNTEAFF
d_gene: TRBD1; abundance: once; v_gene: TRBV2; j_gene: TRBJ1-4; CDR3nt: TGTGCCAGCAGTGAGCAGGGGGCGCTCGGTAATGAAAAACTGTTTTTT; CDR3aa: CASSEQGALGNEKLFF